This T cell receptor beta chain was identified in a study of identical twins. Per the germline V gene, CDR1 is MGHDK and CDR2 is SYGVNS. Between the trimmed V and J ends, which lost 1 base and 3 bases, there was a span of 9 bases. The CDR3 covers 14 residues. In its sample, this clonotype was seen many times. What it binds is unknown. Everyone who gave samples was a healthy Caucasian. From the 5' RACE reads, TCRdb called clonotypes with MiXCR, one entry per CDR3 protein. The table lists 1.5 million to 2 million distinct CDR3 sequences, under 35% of them singletons. Points from the study as a whole: An excess of low generation probability was shown by twin-shared out-of-frame alpha sequences.

The chain couples TRBV25-1 to TRBJ2-5, with D perhaps matching TRBD1 or TRBD2 (5 bases each). Specimen: cord blood. This sequence originates from a newborn girl in good health. The CDR3 is CASSEWDGEETQYF. CDR3 nucleotides: TGTGCCAGCAGTGAATGGGACGGGGAAGAGACCCAGTACTTC. The full variable domain, with the rest looked up from reference TRBV25-1 and TRBJ2-5, is EADIYQTPRYLVIGTGKKITLECSQTMGHDKMYWYQQDPGMELHLIHYSYGVNSTEKGDLSSESTVSRIRTEHFPLTLESARPSHTSQYLCASSEWDGEETQYFGPGTRLLVL.